This T cell receptor beta chain appears in the sequencing data of a study of OX40 agonist ivuxolimab in advanced cancers. As for the study in general: Partial responses occurred in Three dose-escalation patients, one with hepatocellular carcinoma and two with cutaneous melanoma.

As regards this clone: Antigen: not known.

The assay was immunoSEQ multiplex PCR, and TCRdb's table has in-frame clones only and misses some. The sample includes about 7,800 clones, around 78% of them seen just once. CDR1 is SGHTA, CDR2 FQGNSA, per germline. V lost 5 bases and J lost 3; bases outside the gene matches: 2. There are 13 residues in the CDR3. Autoimmune disease history or systemic immunosuppression was exclusionary. Study results and limitations: Partial responders at 0.1-3.0 mg/kg showed near-lowest clonal expansion.

This clonotype was obtained from an adult with an advanced solid tumor such as melanoma, head and neck, liver or kidney cancer. V gene TRBV7-2 combines with J gene TRBJ2-5, with 8 positions matching TRBD2. The source material was CD4+ or CD8+ T cells sorted from blood, sampled in a trial of the OX40 agonist ivuxolimab. The CDR3 region is CASSLSGEETQYF. For the CDR3, the DNA is TGTGCCAGCAGCCTTAGCGGGGAAGAGACCCAGTACTTC.